Following are 21 T cell receptor beta chains from one sample sequenced in a study of T cell responses to AZD1222 COVID-19 vaccine (dated by TCRdb to the early 2020s). Reading the label with the study, this specimen's time point is: baseline before first vaccination. The library was obtained by the immunoSEQ multiplex PCR assay. What TCRdb holds here is the immuneACCESS table cut down to in-frame rearrangements. Part of the clones is not present; checked against another copy, under half of the missing clones reflect an unresolved V gene, and the others are unexplained. In this sample the table shows about 180,000 clones, about 86% of which occur a single time. The ten largest clonotypes hold 0.49% of the sample. Sample: peripheral blood, taken on day 0 of AZD1222 vaccination. Receptors originate from an adult in good health.

The rearrangement links TRBV6-6 to TRBJ2-1; D is ambiguous. The ends were cut back, 2 bases at V and 0 bases at J, with 8 bases in the middle. Looked up from germline, CDR1 is MNHNY and CDR2 is SVGAGI (reference sequence). This CDR3 is 15 amino acids long. The CDR3 loop reads CASSYEASSYNEQFF. The CDR3 nucleotides are TGTGCCAGCAGTTACGAGGCTAGCTCCTACAATGAGCAGTTCTTC.

This chain links TRBV9 with TRBJ1-3; D not certain. Germline values: CDR1 SGDLS, CDR2 YYNGEE. The CDR3 runs 16 residues. The ends were cut back, 4 bases at V and 0 bases at J, with 14 bases in the middle. CDR3 amino acids: CASSPRGDPSGNTIYF. As DNA, the CDR3 is TGTGCCAGCAGCCCTCGTGGGGATCCCTCTGGAAACACCATATATTTT.

J is TRBJ2-1 and V is TRBV19, with 7 bases identical to TRBD1. Germline assignment: CDR1 LNHDA and CDR2 SQIVND (reference sequence). The CDR3 length is 15 residues. Trimming cost V 8 bases and J 2 bases; bases outside gene matches: 9. The CDR3 nucleotides are TGTGCCAGTTGGTCACAGGGGATCCCCTACAATGAGCAGTTCTTC. Its translation is CASWSQGIPYNEQFF.

The J gene is TRBJ1-2, the V gene TRBV9; D remains ambiguous. Germline-derived CDR1 and CDR2 are SGDLS and YYNGEE. V was cut by 0 bases and J by 6 bases, with 9 bases left in between. This CDR3 has 13 residues. The CDR3: CASSVETGDGYTF. The CDR3 DNA sequence: TGTGCCAGCAGCGTAGAAACCGGCGATGGCTACACCTTC.

As concerns this clone: The same CDR3 arises from other DNA sequences in this sample as well. The rearrangement links TRBV19 to TRBJ1-2; D gene uncertain. Germline V gene lookup returns CDR1 LNHDA and CDR2 SQIVND (reference sequence). The CDR3 length is 13 residues. Trimming took off 1 base at V and 2 bases at J, with 5 bases between the two ends. This CDR3 is CASSIGGNYGYTF. CDR3 DNA: TGTGCCAGTAGTATAGGCGGAAACTATGGCTACACCTTC.

The rearrangement uses TRBV27 and TRBJ2-2; 8 bases map to TRBD1. Germline V gives CDR1 MNHEY, CDR2 SMNVEV (reference sequence). This CDR3 spans 16 amino acids. The V and J ends lost 3 bases and 3 bases, in that order; junction bases with no gene match: 6. For the CDR3, the DNA is TGTGCCAGCAGTTTTTCGGACAGGGACTACACCGGGGAGCTGTTTTTT. Amino acid sequence: CASSFSDRDYTGELFF.

The CDR3 DNA sequence: TGTGCCAGCAGTTACCGGGGACGGGCGAACACTGAAGCTTTCTTT. It specifies CASSYRGRANTEAFF. This chain links TRBV6-5 with TRBJ1-1; a possible D gene is TRBD1 (5 bases). Germline V gene lookup returns CDR1 MNHEY and CDR2 SVGAGI. The CDR3 extends over 15 amino acids. The germline V and J ends were trimmed by 2 bases and 1 base, with 11 bases remaining between them.

Remarks on this clone: The sample carries other DNA sequences with the same CDR3. Written as DNA, the CDR3 is TGCGCCAGCAGCTTGGGGCAAAAAGGAAACACCATATATTTT. Protein product: CASSLGQKGNTIYF. V gene TRBV5-1 combines with J gene TRBJ1-3; D unresolved. The CDR3 has 14 residues. The germline V and J ends were trimmed by 0 bases and 4 bases, with 8 bases remaining between them. CDR1 is SGHRS, CDR2 YFSETQ, per germline. The whole variable domain, remainder taken from reference TRBV5-1 and TRBJ1-3, is KAGVTQTPRYLIKTRGQQVTLSCSPISGHRSVSWYQQTPGQGLQFLFEYFSETQRNKGNFPGRFSGRQFSNSRSEMNVSTLELGDSALYLCASSLGQKGNTIYFGEGSWLTVV.

This clone has more than one count but fewer than ten. The rearrangement joins TRBV11-2 to TRBJ1-1; D is ambiguous. The CDR3 is made up of 15 amino acids. Germline V gene sequence: CDR1 SGHAT, CDR2 FQNNGV. The V gene lost 0 bases and the J gene lost 0 bases, with 8 bases spanning the gap. DNA for the CDR3: TGTGCCAGCAGCTTAGAGAGCTCGGTGAACACTGAAGCTTTCTTT. Translation: CASSLESSVNTEAFF. The full variable domain, its missing parts supplied by reference TRBV11-2 and TRBJ1-1, is EAGVAQSPRYKIIEKRQSVAFWCNPISGHATLYWYQQILGQGPKLLIQFQNNGVVDDSQLPKDRFSAERLKGVDSTLKIQPAKLEDSAVYLCASSLESSVNTEAFFGQGTRLTVV.

The chain is built from TRBV7-9 and TRBJ2-7; D not resolved. The CDR3 consists of 11 residues. Germline V gene lookup returns CDR1 SEHNR and CDR2 FQNEAQ (reference sequence). V lost 8 bases and J lost 3, with 8 bases in between. The CDR3 reads CASGLGYEQYF. The CDR3 DNA sequence: TGTGCCAGCGGGTTAGGCTACGAGCAGTACTTC.

V usage is TRBV6-5 and J usage is TRBJ1-2; TRBD1 might be the D (5 bases). The V end lost 7 bases, the J end lost 8 bases, and 17 bases lay between the germline ends. CDR3 length equals 13 residues. In germline, CDR1 is MNHEY, CDR2 SVGAGI. CDR3 loop: CASTLNGGRGYTF. CDR3 nucleotide sequence: TGTGCCAGCACCCTGAATGGGGGTCGAGGCTACACCTTC.

The chain combines TRBV19 with TRBJ2-7; 7 bases are a match to TRBD1. CDR3 length equals 13 residues. The V gene's germline CDR1 is LNHDA and CDR2 SQIVND (reference sequence). With V trimmed by 10 bases and J by 1 base, 7 bases remained unmatched. CDR3: CATRGQASYEQYF. The CDR3 nucleotides read TGTGCCACCCGAGGACAGGCGTCCTACGAGCAGTACTTC. Combining the CDR3 with reference TRBV19 and TRBJ2-7 gives the whole variable domain DGGITQSPKYLFRKEGQNVTLSCEQNLNHDAMYWYRQDPGQGLRLIYYSQIVNDFQKGDIAEGYSVSREKKESFPLTVTSAQKNPTAFYLCATRGQASYEQYFGPGTRLTVT.

V and J are TRBV9 and TRBJ2-3, with TRBD2 matching over 9 bases. The ends lost 0 bases at V and 5 bases at J; junction bases unmatched: 7. In germline, CDR1 is SGDLS, CDR2 YYNGEE. CDR3 length: 16 amino acids. The DNA for the CDR3 is TGTGCCAGCAGCGTAGAAGCGGGGGGCGGTCTAGATACGCAGTATTTT. It is translated as CASSVEAGGGLDTQYF.

Written as DNA, the CDR3 is TGTGCCAGCACCAAGACTAGCGGGAGTGTTCAGGTCGGGGTGGATACGCAGTATTTT. Encoded protein: CASTKTSGSVQVGVDTQYF. This chain links TRBV3-1 (or the pseudogene TRBV3-2) with TRBJ2-3; 12 bases match TRBD2. Germline values: CDR1 LGHDT, CDR2 YNNKEL (reference sequence). The CDR3 sequence is 19 residues long. The junction had 20 bases not matched to a gene; V was cut back by 7 bases and J by 6 bases.

The rearrangement links TRBV3-1 (or the pseudogene TRBV3-2) to TRBJ1-5; no clear D gene. The CDR3 covers 15 residues. Trimming shortened V by 0 bases and J by 7 bases, and 13 bases separated the two germline ends. Per the germline V gene, CDR1 is LGHDT and CDR2 is YNNKEL (reference sequence). The CDR3 protein is CASSQDRSAGQPQHF. The CDR3 DNA reads as TGTGCCAGCAGCCAAGACCGGTCAGCCGGACAGCCCCAGCATTTT.

V is TRBV5-1 and J is TRBJ2-1; a possible D gene is TRBD1 (6 bases). CDR3 length: 15 residues. Germline V lookup: CDR1 SGHRS, CDR2 YFSETQ. V was trimmed by 5 bases and J by 2 bases, leaving 14 bases between them. The CDR3 spells CASRPDRTPYNEQFF. The DNA for the CDR3 is TGCGCCAGCAGACCAGACAGGACGCCCTACAATGAGCAGTTCTTC.

J is TRBJ2-7 and V is TRBV6-4; 9 bases are a match to TRBD2. The CDR3 is made up of 15 amino acids. V was pared by 6 bases and J by 3 bases, with 9 bases of the junction left unmatched. In germline, CDR1 is MRHNA, CDR2 SNTAGT. CDR3 sequence (DNA): TGTGCCAGCAGGAGCAGGACTAGCGAGGGCTACGAGCAGTACTTC. As protein: CASRSRTSEGYEQYF.

The rearrangement joins TRBV11-2 to TRBJ2-2; 7 bases match TRBD2. The CDR3 consists of 18 residues. Germline CDR1 SGHAT, CDR2 FQNNGV. V dropped 4 bases and J dropped 3; count of bases not matched to a gene: 14. In DNA form, the CDR3 reads TGTGCCAGCAGCTCCCTCTCCGCGGGAGAACCCGACACCGGGGAGCTGTTTTTT. Its protein is CASSSLSAGEPDTGELFF.

The V call is TRBV5-1, the J call TRBJ2-2; 9 bases are a match to TRBD1. The J segment lost 2 bases and the V segment lost 2 bases, leaving 10 bases of the junction unmatched. The CDR3 spans 18 residues. Germline assignment: CDR1 SGHRS and CDR2 YFSETQ. CDR3 sequence reads: CASSFRDRVPINTGELFF. The CDR3, as DNA: TGCGCCAGCAGCTTCCGGGACAGGGTCCCCATTAACACCGGGGAGCTGTTTTTT.

The V call is TRBV5-1, the J call TRBJ2-5; tentatively, D is TRBD2 (7 bases). CDR1 is SGHRS and CDR2 is YFSETQ in the germline V gene. This CDR3 is 16 amino acids long. Trimming removed 3 bases from V and 2 bases from J, with 17 bases in between. The CDR3 protein is CASSSGAAGLQETQYF. As DNA, the CDR3 is TGCGCCAGCAGCTCGGGGGCAGCGGGGTTACAAGAGACCCAGTACTTC.

The chain couples TRBV3-1 (or the pseudogene TRBV3-2) to TRBJ2-1; 8 positions match TRBD2. The V segment lost 0 bases and the J segment 9 bases; nucleotides outside the gene matches: 19. The CDR3 consists of 19 residues. The V gene's germline CDR1 is LGHDT and CDR2 YNNKEL (reference sequence). The CDR3 DNA follows: TGTGCCAGCAGCCAAGAGTGGGGTCCTGGTGCGGCGGGGGGTACTGAGCAGTTCTTC. It encodes CASSQEWGPGAAGGTEQFF.